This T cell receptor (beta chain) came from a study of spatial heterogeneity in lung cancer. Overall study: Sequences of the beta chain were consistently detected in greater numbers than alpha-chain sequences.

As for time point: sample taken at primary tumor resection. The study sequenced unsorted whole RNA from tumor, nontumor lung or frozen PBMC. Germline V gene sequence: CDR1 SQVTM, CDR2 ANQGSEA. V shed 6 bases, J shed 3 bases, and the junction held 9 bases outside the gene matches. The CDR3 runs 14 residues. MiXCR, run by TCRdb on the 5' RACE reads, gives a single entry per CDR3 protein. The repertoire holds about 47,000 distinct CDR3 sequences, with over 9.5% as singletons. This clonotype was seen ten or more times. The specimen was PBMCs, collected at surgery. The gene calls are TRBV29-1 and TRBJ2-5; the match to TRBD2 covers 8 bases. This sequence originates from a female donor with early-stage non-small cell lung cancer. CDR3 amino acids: CSVTLAGREETQYF. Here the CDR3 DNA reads TGCAGCGTGACCCTAGCGGGCCGAGAAGAGACCCAGTACTTC.